This T cell receptor beta chain was sequenced during a study of blood T cell repertoires in COVID-19. Libraries were prepared by immunoSEQ multiplex PCR; TCRdb keeps only in-frame clonotypes and omits some of them. The profile shows approximately 50,000 clones, 70% to 80% of them singletons. The V and J ends lost 5 bases and 3 bases respectively, with 14 bases between them. The germline V gene encodes CDR1 MNHEY and CDR2 SMNVEV (reference sequence). CDR3 size: 14 residues. This TCR came from a woman in her fifties or sixties with acute COVID-19. Material for sequencing was PBMCs or T cells enriched from blood (not recorded which). The chain links TRBV27 to TRBJ2-7; maybe TRBD1 (6 bases). CDR3 DNA: TGTGCCAGCAGTGGGGGACACCGAGGCTACGAGCAGTACTTC. It yields the protein CASSGGHRGYEQYF.